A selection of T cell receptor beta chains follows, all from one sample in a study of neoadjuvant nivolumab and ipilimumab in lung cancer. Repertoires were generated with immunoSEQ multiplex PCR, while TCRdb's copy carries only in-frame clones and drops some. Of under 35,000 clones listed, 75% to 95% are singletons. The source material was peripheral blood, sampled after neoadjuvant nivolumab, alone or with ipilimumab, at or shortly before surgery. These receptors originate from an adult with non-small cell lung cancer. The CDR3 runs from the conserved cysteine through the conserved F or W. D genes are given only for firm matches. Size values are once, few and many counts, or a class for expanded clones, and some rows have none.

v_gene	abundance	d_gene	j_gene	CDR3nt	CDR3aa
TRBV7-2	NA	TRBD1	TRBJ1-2	TGTGCCAGCAGCTTAGATGGGACAGCCAATAATTTCTATGGCTACACCTTC	CASSLDGTANNFYGYTF
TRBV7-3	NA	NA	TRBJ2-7	TGTGCCAGCAGCCAAAACCACCAATCTTACGAGCAGTACTTC	CASSQNHQSYEQYF
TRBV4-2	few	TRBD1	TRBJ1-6	TGTGCCAGCAGCCGAACAGGGGACCATAATTCACCCCTCCACTTT	CASSRTGDHNSPLHF
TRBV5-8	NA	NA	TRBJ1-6	TGTGCCAGCAGCCCGGGACGGAATAATTCACCCCTCCACTTT	CASSPGRNNSPLHF
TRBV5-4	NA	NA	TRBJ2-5	TGTGCCAGCAGCTTGGGTGGGGTTCAAGAGACCCAGTACTTC	CASSLGGVQETQYF
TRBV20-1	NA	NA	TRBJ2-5	TGCAGTGCTAGGAAGGGGGAGACCCAGTACTTC	CSARKGETQYF
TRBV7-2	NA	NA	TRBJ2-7	TGTGCCAGCAGCTTAGGGACGGCGAGCTCCTACGAGCAGTACTTC	CASSLGTASSYEQYF
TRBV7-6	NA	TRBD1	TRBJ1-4	TGTGCCAGCAGCCCAAGGCTATCCGGACAGGGCTACTTTGCAACTAATGAAAAACTGTTTTTT	CASSPRLSGQGYFATNEKLFF
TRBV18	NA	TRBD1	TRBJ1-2	TGTGCCAGCTCACCAACTGAAGGGACAGGAATCTATGGCTACACCTTC	CASSPTEGTGIYGYTF
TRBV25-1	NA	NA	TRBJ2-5	TGTGCCAGCAGTGAATTAGGAGCAGAGACCCAGTACTTC	CASSELGAETQYF
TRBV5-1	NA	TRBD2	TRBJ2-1	TGCGCCAGCAGATTGACTAGCGGGGGTTACAATGAGCAGTTCTTC	CASRLTSGGYNEQFF
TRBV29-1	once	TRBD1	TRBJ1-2	TGCAGCGTTGTAGGTCACAGGGGTCGGGACTATGGCTACACCTTC	CSVVGHRGRDYGYTF
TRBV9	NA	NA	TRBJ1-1	TGTGCCAGCAGCGTGACAGCTGCGAACACTGAAGCTTTCTTT	CASSVTAANTEAFF
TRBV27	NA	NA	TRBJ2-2	TGTGCCAGCAGGCCACCCGGGGAGCTGTTTTTT	CASRPPGELFF
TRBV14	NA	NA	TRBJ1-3	TGTGCCAGCAGCCAAGTTGGCAGGGTCTCTGGAAACACCATATATTTT	CASSQVGRVSGNTIYF
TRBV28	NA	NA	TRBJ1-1	TGTGCCAGCAGTTTAGCAGGGATGAACACTGAAGCTTTCTTT	CASSLAGMNTEAFF
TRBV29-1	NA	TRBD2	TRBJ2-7	TGCAGCGCTACCGGGACTAGCGGTTTTAGCGAGCAGTACTTC	CSATGTSGFSEQYF
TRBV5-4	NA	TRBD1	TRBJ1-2	TGTGCCAGCAGCTTACAGGGACAGAACTATGGCTACACCTTC	CASSLQGQNYGYTF
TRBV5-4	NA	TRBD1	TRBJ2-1	TGTGCCAGCAGGGACAGGGCGGTGGGCAATGAGCAGTTCTTC	CASRDRAVGNEQFF
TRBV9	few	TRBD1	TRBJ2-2	TGTGCCAGCAGCGTAGCTCCGGGACAGGGGGCGTGGACCGGGGAGCTGTTTTTT	CASSVAPGQGAWTGELFF
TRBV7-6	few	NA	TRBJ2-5	TGTGCCAGCAGCCCCCTATTCCAAGAGACCCAGTACTTC	CASSPLFQETQYF
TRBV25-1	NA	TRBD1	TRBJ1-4	TGTGCCAGCAGTCGGTTGGTCGGAGGGGGCGATGAAAAACTGTTTTTT	CASSRLVGGGDEKLFF
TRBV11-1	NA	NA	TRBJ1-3	TGTGCCAGCACTCAACCCGGGTCAGCACTAAGTTCGTCTGGAAACACCATATATTTT	CASTQPGSALSSSGNTIYF
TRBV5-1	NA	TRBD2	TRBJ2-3	TGCGCCAGCAGCTCGGGGAGCGGGGGGAACGGAGATACGCAGTATTTT	CASSSGSGGNGDTQYF
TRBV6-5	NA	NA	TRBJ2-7	TGTGCCAGCAGTAGAGAGGGAGCGACCTACGAGCAGTACTTC	CASSREGATYEQYF
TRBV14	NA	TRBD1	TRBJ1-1	TGTGCCAGCAGCCAAGATATACGCAGGACAGGGGTTGAAGCTTTCTTT	CASSQDIRRTGVEAFF
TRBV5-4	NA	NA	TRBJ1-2	TGTGCCAGCAGCTTTGAGGGGGGCAACTATGGCTACACCTTC	CASSFEGGNYGYTF
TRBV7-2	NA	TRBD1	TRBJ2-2	TGTGCCAGCAGCTTAGAGACAGGGGCAGGGGAGCTGTTTTTT	CASSLETGAGELFF
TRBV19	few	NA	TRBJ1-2	TGTGCCAGTAGTATAGGGGAAGGAGGCTACACCTTC	CASSIGEGGYTF
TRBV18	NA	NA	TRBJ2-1	TGTGCCAGCTCACCCTACAGCTACAATGAGCAGTTCTTC	CASSPYSYNEQFF
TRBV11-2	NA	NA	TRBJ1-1	TGTGCCAGCAGCTTACGGGAGAACACTGAAGCTTTCTTT	CASSLRENTEAFF
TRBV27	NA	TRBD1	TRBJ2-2	TGTGCCAGCAGTCCCACCCGACAGGGGGCCGGGGAGCTGTTTTTT	CASSPTRQGAGELFF
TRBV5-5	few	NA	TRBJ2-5	TGTGCCAGCAGTCTGGGCAGGGAAGAGACCCAGTACTTC	CASSLGREETQYF
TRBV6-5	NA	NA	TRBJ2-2	TGTGCCAGCAGTTACTCGGTACAGGCCGGGGAGCTGTTTTTT	CASSYSVQAGELFF
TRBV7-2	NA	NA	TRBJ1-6	TGTGCCAGCAGCTTACGAGAAGGAGTGGGGGCTGGTTCACCCCTCCACTTT	CASSLREGVGAGSPLHF
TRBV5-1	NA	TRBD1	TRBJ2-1	TGCGCCAGCACTCCCCCGGGACAGGGGTACAATGAGCAGTTCTTC	CASTPPGQGYNEQFF
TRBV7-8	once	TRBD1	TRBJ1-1	TGTGCCAGCAGCCAAAGACAGGGGACCACTGAAGCTTTCTTT	CASSQRQGTTEAFF
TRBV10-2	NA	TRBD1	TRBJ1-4	TGCGCCAGCAATCCGACAGGGGGCCATGAAAAACTGTTTTTT	CASNPTGGHEKLFF
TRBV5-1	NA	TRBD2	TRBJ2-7	TGCGCCAGCAGTTATACCCGGGAGGCACCCTCCTACGAGCAGTACTTC	CASSYTREAPSYEQYF
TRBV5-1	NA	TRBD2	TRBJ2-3	TGCGCCAGCAGCCCCGGGACTAGCTTGGCAGATACGCAGTATTTT	CASSPGTSLADTQYF
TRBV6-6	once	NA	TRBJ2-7	TGTGCCAGCAGCAAGGACGGGAACTCCTACGAGCAGTACTTC	CASSKDGNSYEQYF
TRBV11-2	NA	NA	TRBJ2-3	TGTGCCAGCAGTATGGGCCTCTCCGTAGATACGCAGTATTTT	CASSMGLSVDTQYF
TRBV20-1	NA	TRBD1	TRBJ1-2	TGCAGTGCACGGGACAGGGTGGTCTACACCTTC	CSARDRVVYTF
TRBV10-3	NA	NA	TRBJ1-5	TGTGCCATCAGTGATTCGCGGGTGGATAGCAATCAGCCCCAGCATTTT	CAISDSRVDSNQPQHF
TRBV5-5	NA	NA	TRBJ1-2	TGTGCCAGCAGCTTGGGGGCTCGTCCTGAGGTCTATGGCTACACCTTC	CASSLGARPEVYGYTF
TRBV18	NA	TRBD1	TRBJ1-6	TGTGCCAGCTCGCCTCAAACAGGGGATTCACCCCTCCACTTT	CASSPQTGDSPLHF
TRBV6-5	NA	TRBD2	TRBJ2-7	TGTGCCAGCAAACGGGGGACTACCTCCTACGAGCAGTACTTC	CASKRGTTSYEQYF
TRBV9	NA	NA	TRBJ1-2	TGTGCCAGCAGCGTAGAGCAGGCAGCCAGGGGTGGCTACACCTTC	CASSVEQAARGGYTF
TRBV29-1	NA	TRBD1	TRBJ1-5	TGCAGCGTAGCCACCGGGACAGGGGGGCAGCCCCAGCATTTT	CSVATGTGGQPQHF
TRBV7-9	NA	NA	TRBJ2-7	TGTGCCAGCAGCTTTCTTAGCTCCTACGAGCAGTACTTC	CASSFLSSYEQYF
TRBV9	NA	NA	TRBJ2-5	TGTGCCAGCAGCGCATCCGATAGGAGCCAAGAGACCCAGTACTTC	CASSASDRSQETQYF